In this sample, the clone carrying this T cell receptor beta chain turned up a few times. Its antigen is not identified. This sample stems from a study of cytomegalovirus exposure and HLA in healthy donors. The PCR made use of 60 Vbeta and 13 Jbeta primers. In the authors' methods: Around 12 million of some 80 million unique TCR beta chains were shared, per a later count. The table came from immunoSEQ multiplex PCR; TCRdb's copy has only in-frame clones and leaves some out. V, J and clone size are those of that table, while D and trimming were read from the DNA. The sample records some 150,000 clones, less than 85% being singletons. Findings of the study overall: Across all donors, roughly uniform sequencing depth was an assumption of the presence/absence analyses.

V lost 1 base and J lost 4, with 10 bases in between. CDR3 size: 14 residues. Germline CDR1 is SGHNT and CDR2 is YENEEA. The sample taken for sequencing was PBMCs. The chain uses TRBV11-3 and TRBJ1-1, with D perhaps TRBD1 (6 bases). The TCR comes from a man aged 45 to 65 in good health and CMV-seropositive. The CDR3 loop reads CASSLGRGSTEAFF. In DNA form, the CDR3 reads TGTGCCAGCAGCTTAGGCAGGGGATCCACTGAAGCTTTCTTT. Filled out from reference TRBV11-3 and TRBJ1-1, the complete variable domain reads EAGVVQSPRYKIIEKKQPVAFWCNPISGHNTLYWYLQNLGQGPELLIRYENEEAVDDSQLPKDRFSAERLKGVDSTLKIQPAELGDSAVYLCASSLGRGSTEAFFGQGTRLTVV.